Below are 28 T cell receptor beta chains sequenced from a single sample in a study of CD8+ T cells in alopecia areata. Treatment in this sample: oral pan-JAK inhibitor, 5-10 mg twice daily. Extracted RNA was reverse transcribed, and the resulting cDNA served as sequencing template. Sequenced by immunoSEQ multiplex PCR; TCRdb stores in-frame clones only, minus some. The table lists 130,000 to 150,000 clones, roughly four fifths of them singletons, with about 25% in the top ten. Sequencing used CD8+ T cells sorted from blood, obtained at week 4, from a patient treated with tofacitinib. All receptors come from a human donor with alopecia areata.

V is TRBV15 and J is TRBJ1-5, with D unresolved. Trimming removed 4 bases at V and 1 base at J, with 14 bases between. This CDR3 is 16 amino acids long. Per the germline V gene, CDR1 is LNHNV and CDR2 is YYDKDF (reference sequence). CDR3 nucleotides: TGTGCCACCAGCACCCGCGGGAGGGCAAGCAATCAGCCCCAGCATTTT. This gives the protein CATSTRGRASNQPQHF. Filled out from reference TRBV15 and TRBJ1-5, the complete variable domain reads DAMVIQNPRYQVTQFGKPVTLSCSQTLNHNVMYWYQQKSSQAPKLLFHYYDKDFNNEADTPDNFQSRRPNTSFCFLDIRSPGLGDTAMYLCATSTRGRASNQPQHFGDGTRLSIL.

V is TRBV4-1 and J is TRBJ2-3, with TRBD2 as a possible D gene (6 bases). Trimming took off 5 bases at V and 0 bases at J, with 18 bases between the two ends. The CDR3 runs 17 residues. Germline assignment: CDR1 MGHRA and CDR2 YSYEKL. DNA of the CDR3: TGCGCCAGCAGCGAACGGTGGGGGGTTACTAGCACAGATACGCAGTATTTT. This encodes CASSERWGVTSTDTQYF.

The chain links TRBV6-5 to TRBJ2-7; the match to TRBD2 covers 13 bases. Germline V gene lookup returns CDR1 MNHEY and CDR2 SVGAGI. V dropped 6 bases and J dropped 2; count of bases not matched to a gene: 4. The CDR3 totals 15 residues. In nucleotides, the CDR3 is TGTGCCAGCAGCCCGGGACTAGCGGGACCCTACGAGCAGTACTTC. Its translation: CASSPGLAGPYEQYF.

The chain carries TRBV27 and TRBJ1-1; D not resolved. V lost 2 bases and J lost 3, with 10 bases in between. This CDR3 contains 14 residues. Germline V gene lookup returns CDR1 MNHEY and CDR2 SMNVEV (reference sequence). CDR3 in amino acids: CASSLRRRDTEAFF. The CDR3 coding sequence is TGTGCCAGCAGTTTAAGGCGGCGGGACACTGAAGCTTTCTTT.

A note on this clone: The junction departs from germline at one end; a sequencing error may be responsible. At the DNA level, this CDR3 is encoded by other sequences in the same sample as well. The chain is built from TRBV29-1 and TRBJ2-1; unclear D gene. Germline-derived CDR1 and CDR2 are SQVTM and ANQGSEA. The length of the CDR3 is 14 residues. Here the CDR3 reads CSVEGQNSYNEQFF. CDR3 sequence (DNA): TGCAGCGTGGAAGGGCAGAACTCCTACAATGAGCAGTTCTTC.

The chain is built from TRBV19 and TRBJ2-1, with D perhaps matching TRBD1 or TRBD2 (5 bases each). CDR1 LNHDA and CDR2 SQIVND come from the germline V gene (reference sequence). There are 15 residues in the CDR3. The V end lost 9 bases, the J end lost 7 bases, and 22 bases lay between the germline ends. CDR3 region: CARKRSEGMGNEQFF. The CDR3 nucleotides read TGTGCCAGAAAGAGAAGTGAGGGGATGGGAAATGAGCAGTTCTTC.

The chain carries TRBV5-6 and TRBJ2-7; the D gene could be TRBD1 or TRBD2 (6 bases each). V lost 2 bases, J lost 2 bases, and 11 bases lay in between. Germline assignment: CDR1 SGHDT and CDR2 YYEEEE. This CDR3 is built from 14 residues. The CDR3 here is CASSFRRGAYEQYF. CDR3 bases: TGTGCCAGCAGCTTCCGAAGGGGGGCCTACGAGCAGTACTTC.

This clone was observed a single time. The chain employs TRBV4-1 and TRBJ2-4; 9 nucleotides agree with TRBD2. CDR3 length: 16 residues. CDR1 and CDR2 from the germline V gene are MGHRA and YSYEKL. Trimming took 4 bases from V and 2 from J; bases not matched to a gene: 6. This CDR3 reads CASSPQAGGSKNIQYF. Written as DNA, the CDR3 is TGCGCCAGCAGCCCTCAAGCGGGGGGATCCAAAAACATTCAGTACTTC.

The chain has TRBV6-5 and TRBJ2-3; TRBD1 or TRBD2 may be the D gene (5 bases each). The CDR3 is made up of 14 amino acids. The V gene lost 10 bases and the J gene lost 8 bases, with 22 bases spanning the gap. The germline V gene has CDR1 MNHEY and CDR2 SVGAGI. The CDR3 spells CATRGSPTDGTQYF. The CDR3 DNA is TGTGCCACTCGGGGCTCGCCAACCGATGGTACGCAGTATTTT.

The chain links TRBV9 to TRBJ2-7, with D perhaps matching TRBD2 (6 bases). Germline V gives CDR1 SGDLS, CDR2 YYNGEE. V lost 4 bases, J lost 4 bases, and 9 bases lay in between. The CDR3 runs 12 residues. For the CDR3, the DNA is TGTGCCAGCAGCTCGGAGGGTTACGAGCAGTACTTC. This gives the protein CASSSEGYEQYF. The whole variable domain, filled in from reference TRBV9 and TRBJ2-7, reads DSGVTQTPKHLITATGQRVTLRCSPRSGDLSVYWYQQSLDQGLQFLIQYYNGEERAKGNILERFSAQQFPDLHSELNLSSLELGDSALYFCASSSEGYEQYFGPGTRLTVT.

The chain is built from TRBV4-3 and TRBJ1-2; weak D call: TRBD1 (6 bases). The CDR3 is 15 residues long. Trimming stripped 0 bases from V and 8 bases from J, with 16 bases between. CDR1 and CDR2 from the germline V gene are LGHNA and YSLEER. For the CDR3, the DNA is TGCGCCAGCAGCCAAGATACACAGGGAAGGGACGGCTACACCTTC. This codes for CASSQDTQGRDGYTF.

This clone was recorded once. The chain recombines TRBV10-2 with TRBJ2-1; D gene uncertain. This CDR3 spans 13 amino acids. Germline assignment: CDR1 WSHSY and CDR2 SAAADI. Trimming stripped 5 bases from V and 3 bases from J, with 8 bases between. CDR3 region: CASSPKIYNEQFF. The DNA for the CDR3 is TGCGCCAGCAGTCCCAAGATCTACAATGAGCAGTTCTTC.

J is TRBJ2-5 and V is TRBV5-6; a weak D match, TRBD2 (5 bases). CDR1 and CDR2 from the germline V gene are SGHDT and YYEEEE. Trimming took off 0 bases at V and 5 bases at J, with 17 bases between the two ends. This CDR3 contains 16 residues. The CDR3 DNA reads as TGTGCCAGCAGCTTGGAGGGTTCATTGACGGGGGAGACCCAGTACTTC. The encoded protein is CASSLEGSLTGETQYF.

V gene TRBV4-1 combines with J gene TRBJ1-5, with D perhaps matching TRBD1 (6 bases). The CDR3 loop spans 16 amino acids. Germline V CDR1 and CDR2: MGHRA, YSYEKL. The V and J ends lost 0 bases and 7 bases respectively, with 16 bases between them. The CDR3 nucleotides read TGCGCCAGCAGCCAAGAGCCGGGGGCGCCCCACCAGCCCCAGCATTTT. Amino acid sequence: CASSQEPGAPHQPQHF.

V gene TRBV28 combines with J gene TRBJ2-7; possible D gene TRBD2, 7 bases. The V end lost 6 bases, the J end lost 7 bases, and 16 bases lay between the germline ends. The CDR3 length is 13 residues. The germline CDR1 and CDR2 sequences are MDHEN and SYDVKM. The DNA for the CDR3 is TGTGCCAGCAGGCCGGGGGGCGGCGCGGAGCAGTACTTC. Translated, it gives CASRPGGGAEQYF. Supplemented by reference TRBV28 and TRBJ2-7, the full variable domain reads DVKVTQSSRYLVKRTGEKVFLECVQDMDHENMFWYRQDPGLGLRLIYFSYDVKMKEKGDIPEGYSVSREKKERFSLILESASTNQTSMYLCASRPGGGAEQYFGPGTRLTVT.

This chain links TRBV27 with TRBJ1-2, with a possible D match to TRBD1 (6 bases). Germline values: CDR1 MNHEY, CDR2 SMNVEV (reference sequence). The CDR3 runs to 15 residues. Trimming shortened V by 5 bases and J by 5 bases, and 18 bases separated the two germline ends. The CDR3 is CASSPRDTGGYGYTF. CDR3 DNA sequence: TGTGCCAGCAGTCCCCGGGACACCGGCGGTTATGGCTACACCTTC.

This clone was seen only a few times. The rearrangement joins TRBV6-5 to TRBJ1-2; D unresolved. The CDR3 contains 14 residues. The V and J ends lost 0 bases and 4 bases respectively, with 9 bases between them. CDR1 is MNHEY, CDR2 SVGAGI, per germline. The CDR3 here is CASSYSNLLYGYTF. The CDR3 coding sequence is TGTGCCAGCAGTTACTCGAATCTGCTCTATGGCTACACCTTC.

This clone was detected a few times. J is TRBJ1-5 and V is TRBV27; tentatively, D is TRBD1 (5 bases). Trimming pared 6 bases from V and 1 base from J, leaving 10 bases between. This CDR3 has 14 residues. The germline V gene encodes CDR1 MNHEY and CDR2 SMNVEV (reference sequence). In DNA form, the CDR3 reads TGTGCCAGCAGCTCAGGGATGAGCAATCAGCCCCAGCATTTT. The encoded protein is CASSSGMSNQPQHF.

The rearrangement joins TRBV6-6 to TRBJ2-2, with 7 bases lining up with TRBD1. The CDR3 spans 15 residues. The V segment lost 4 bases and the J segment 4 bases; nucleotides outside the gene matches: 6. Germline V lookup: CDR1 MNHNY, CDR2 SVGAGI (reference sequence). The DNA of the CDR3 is TGTGCCAGCAGTTTAACAGGGGCCAGCACCGGGGAGCTGTTTTTT. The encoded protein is CASSLTGASTGELFF.

CDR3 nucleotides: TGCAGCGTTGAAAGGGGGTCCTATGGCTACACCTTC. Its protein product is CSVERGSYGYTF. The chain has TRBV29-1 and TRBJ1-2; TRBD1 is a possible D gene (6 bases). Germline values: CDR1 SQVTM, CDR2 ANQGSEA. The CDR3 contains 12 residues. The V and J ends lost 2 bases and 4 bases respectively, with 8 bases between them. Based on the CDR3 plus reference TRBV29-1 and TRBJ1-2, the full variable domain is SAVISQKPSRDICQRGTSLTIQCQVDSQVTMMFWYRQQPGQSLTLIATANQGSEATYESGFVIDKFPISRPNLTFSTLTVSNMSPEDSSIYLCSVERGSYGYTFGSGTRLTVV.

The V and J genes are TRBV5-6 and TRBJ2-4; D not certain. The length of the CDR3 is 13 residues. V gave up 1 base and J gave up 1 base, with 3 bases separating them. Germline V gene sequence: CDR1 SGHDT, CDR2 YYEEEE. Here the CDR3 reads CASSLKAKNIQYF. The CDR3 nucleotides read TGTGCCAGCAGCTTGAAGGCCAAAAACATTCAGTACTTC.

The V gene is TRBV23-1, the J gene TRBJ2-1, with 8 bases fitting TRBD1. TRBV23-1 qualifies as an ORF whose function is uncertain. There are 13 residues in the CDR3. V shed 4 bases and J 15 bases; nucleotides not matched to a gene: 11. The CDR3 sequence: CASSPPDRGLRFF. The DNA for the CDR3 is TGCGCCAGCAGTCCCCCAGACAGGGGCCTTCGGTTCTTC.

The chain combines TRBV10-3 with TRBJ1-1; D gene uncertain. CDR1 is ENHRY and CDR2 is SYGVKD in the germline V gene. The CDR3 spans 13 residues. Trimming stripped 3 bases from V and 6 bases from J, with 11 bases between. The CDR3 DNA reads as TGTGCCATCAGTGAAGAAGATATCTCTGAAGCTTTCTTT. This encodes CAISEEDISEAFF.

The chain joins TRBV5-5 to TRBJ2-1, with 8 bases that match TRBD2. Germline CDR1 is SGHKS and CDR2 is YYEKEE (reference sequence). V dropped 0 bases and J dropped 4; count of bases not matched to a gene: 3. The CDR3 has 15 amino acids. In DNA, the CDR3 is TGTGCCAGCAGCTTGGGGCTAGCGGGTTACAATGAGCAGTTCTTC. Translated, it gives CASSLGLAGYNEQFF.

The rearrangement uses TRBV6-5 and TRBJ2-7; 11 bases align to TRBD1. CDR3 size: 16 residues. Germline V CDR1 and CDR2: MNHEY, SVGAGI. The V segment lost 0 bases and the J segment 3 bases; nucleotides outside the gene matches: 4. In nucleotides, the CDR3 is TGTGCCAGCAGTTACTCTAGGGACAGGGGGGACTACGAGCAGTACTTC. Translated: CASSYSRDRGDYEQYF.

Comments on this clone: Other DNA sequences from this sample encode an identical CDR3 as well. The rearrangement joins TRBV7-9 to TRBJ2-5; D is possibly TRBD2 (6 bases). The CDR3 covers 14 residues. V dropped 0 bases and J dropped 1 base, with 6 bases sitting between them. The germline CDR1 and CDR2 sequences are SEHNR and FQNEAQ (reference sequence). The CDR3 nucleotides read TGTGCCAGCAGCTTAGCGGGGGGCCAAGAGACCCAGTACTTC. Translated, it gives CASSLAGGQETQYF. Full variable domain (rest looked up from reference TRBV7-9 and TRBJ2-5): DTGVSQNPRHKITKRGQNVTFRCDPISEHNRLYWYRQTLGQGPEFLTYFQNEAQLEKSRLLSDRFSAERPKGSFSTLEIQRTEQGDSAMYLCASSLAGGQETQYFGPGTRLLVL.

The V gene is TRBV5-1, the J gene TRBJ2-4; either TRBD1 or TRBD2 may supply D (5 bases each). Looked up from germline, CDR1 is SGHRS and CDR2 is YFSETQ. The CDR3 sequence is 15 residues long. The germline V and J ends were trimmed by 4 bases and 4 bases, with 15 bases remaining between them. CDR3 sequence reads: CASSPGTSIKNIQYF. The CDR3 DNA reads TGCGCCAGCAGCCCCGGGACGAGCATTAAAAACATTCAGTACTTC.

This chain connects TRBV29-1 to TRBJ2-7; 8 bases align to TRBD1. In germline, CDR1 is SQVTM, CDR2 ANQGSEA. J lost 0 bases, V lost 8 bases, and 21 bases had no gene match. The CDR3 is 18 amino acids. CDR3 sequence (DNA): TGCAGCCCATCACCGGGACAGGAACTTTTTTTTACCTCCTACGAGCAGTACTTC. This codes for CSPSPGQELFFTSYEQYF.